This TCR beta chain originates from a study of T cell responses to AZD1222 COVID-19 vaccine. With respect to this clone: What it recognizes is unknown.

Study-wide results and limits: Donors were largely white British and mainly female; clonal diversity was possibly underestimated.

V shed 4 bases and J shed 4 bases, with 19 bases lying between them. Germline V gene lookup returns CDR1 LNHDA and CDR2 SQIVND (reference sequence). The CDR3 is made up of 16 amino acids. Here immunoSEQ multiplex PCR was the method, and the copy in TCRdb shows in-frame clones only, minus some. The sample includes about 140,000 clones, 85% to 90% seen only once; the top ten take around 1.6%. This sequence was found in an adult in good health. The chain has TRBV19 and TRBJ1-2; maybe TRBD1 (6 bases). Sequences were derived from peripheral blood, sampled on day 0 of AZD1222 vaccination. This CDR3 is CASSKTTGLGGYGYTF. Here the CDR3 DNA reads TGTGCCAGTAGTAAGACGACAGGCCTCGGGGGCTATGGCTACACCTTC.